Listed here are 5 T cell receptor beta chains from one sample, sequenced in a study of cytomegalovirus exposure and HLA in healthy donors. The primer mix had 60 Vbeta and 13 Jbeta primers. Using immunoSEQ multiplex PCR, the repertoire was profiled, and TCRdb retains in-frame clones only, with some absent. Altogether under 200,000 clones are present, approximately 78% being singletons, with the ten largest covering 7% to 9%. The sample taken for sequencing was PBMCs. Receptors originate from a male donor in good health and CMV-seropositive.

The chain combines TRBV13 with TRBJ2-1, with D tentatively TRBD2 (5 bases). Trimming cost V 2 bases and J 9 bases, with 8 bases left between them. Germline CDR1 PRHDT, CDR2 FYEKMQ (reference sequence). The CDR3 has 12 residues. CDR3 sequence: CASSLPSSEQFF. The CDR3 region has the DNA TGTGCCAGCAGCTTACCTAGCAGTGAGCAGTTCTTC. The variable domain in full, with the rest retrieved from reference TRBV13 and TRBJ2-1, is AAGVIQSPRHLIKEKRETATLKCYPIPRHDTVYWYQQGPGQDPQFLISFYEKMQSDKGSIPDRFSAQQFSDYHSELNMSSLELGDSALYFCASSLPSSEQFFGPGTRLTVL.

About this clone: Its ends do not fully match the called genes, so a read error is possible. The rearrangement links TRBV18 to TRBJ2-1, with 9 bases aligning to TRBD2. Germline-derived CDR1 and CDR2 are KGHSH and LQKENI. The CDR3 is 13 residues long. The CDR3, as DNA: TGTGCCAGCTCACCCTCGCCCGGGACTAGCTTGATCTTC. This gives the protein CASSPSPGTSLIF. The full variable domain, in which reference TRBV18 and TRBJ2-1 provide the parts outside the CDR3, is NAGVMQNPRHLVRRRGQEARLRCSPMKGHSHVYWYRQLPEEGLKFMVYLQKENIIDESGMPKERFSAEFPKEGPSILRIQQVVRGDSAAYFCASSPSPGTSLIFGPGTRLTVL.

This chain connects TRBV6-4 to TRBJ2-1; 7 nucleotides match TRBD1. The germline V gene encodes CDR1 MRHNA and CDR2 SNTAGT. V dropped 10 bases and J dropped 0; count of bases not matched to a gene: 9. The CDR3 totals 15 residues. The CDR3 is CATRHTGDSYNEQFF. CDR3 coding DNA: TGTGCCACCCGACATACAGGGGACTCCTACAATGAGCAGTTCTTC.

The chain combines TRBV18 with TRBJ2-3, with TRBD2 matching 14 bases. Germline-derived CDR1 and CDR2 are KGHSH and LQKENI. The V gene end was trimmed by 6 bases and the J gene end by 4 bases; junction bases not matched to a gene: 12. The CDR3 length is 18 residues. Here the CDR3 reads CASSTGLAGVFGADTQYF. Written as DNA, the CDR3 is TGTGCCAGCTCGACGGGACTAGCGGGAGTTTTTGGCGCAGATACGCAGTATTTT.

This chain joins TRBV7-9 and TRBJ2-2; 8 positions agree with TRBD2. The CDR3 has 15 residues. Losses at the gene ends were 5 bases for V and 6 bases for J; bases not matched to a gene: 8. Germline V CDR1 and CDR2: SEHNR, FQNEAQ (reference sequence). The CDR3 is CASSQTTSEAGELFF. CDR3 coding DNA: TGTGCCAGCAGCCAAACGACTAGCGAGGCCGGGGAGCTGTTTTTT.